This T cell receptor beta chain was retrieved from a study of CD8 T cells in ankylosing spondylitis. This clonotype was detected only a few times. Making the TCR beta libraries involved quantitative 5'-RACE with molecular barcodes. TCRdb re-derived calls from the 5' RACE reads in MiXCR, one entry per CDR3 protein. The sample yields roughly 280,000 distinct CDR3 sequences, 15% to 25% seen once. Sequenced input: blood, either unsorted or a sorted T cell fraction (not recorded which). This sequence originates from a male donor with ankylosing spondylitis or in good health (not recorded which).

The CDR3 region is CASSGGTPTIQETQYF. DNA for the CDR3: TGTGCCAGCAGCGGAGGGACACCCACAATCCAAGAGACCCAGTACTTC. The chain is built from TRBV7-6 and TRBJ2-5; D is perhaps TRBD1 or TRBD2 (6 bases each). The CDR3 is made up of 16 amino acids. Germline V gene lookup returns CDR1 SGHVS and CDR2 FNYEAQ. The ends were cut back, 5 bases at V and 1 base at J, with 17 bases in the middle.